These T cell receptor beta chains were read from a single sample in a study of blood T cell repertoires in COVID-19. Here immunoSEQ multiplex PCR was the method, and the copy in TCRdb shows in-frame clones only, minus some. The table includes tens of thousands of clones, just over 85% detected once. The sample taken for sequencing was peripheral blood. These receptors were obtained from a man aged 40-55 years with acute or convalescent COVID-19. Each CDR3 is given with its conserved first and last residue. The order of the fields is D gene, J gene, V gene, clone size, CDR3 DNA, CDR3 protein. The D gene is left open where the match is weak. Clone size appears in some rows only: once, few, many, or a class for an expanded clone.

d_gene: -
j_gene: TRBJ2-5
v_gene: TRBV29-1
abundance: -
CDR3nt: TGCAGCGTTGAGGTACAGATACAAGAGACCCAGTACTTC
CDR3aa: CSVEVQIQETQYF

d_gene: TRBD2
j_gene: TRBJ2-4
v_gene: TRBV25-1
abundance: few
CDR3nt: TGTGCCAGCAGGTCTAGCGGGGGTGGGTTGGAGTACTTC
CDR3aa: CASRSSGGGLEYF

d_gene: -
j_gene: TRBJ1-2
v_gene: TRBV30
abundance: -
CDR3nt: TGTGCCTGGAGGACCAGGGGTGGAAACTATGGCTACACCTTC
CDR3aa: CAWRTRGGNYGYTF

d_gene: TRBD1
j_gene: TRBJ1-6
v_gene: TRBV18
abundance: -
CDR3nt: TGTGCCAGCTCACCACGACAGGGAGATTCACCCCTCCACTTT
CDR3aa: CASSPRQGDSPLHF

d_gene: TRBD1
j_gene: TRBJ1-1
v_gene: TRBV12-5
abundance: -
CDR3nt: TGTGCTAGTGGCTCCGACAGGGCTTCGAGGGACACTGAAGCTTTCTTT
CDR3aa: CASGSDRASRDTEAFF

d_gene: -
j_gene: TRBJ2-5
v_gene: TRBV7-6
abundance: -
CDR3nt: TGTGCCAGCACCCAGGGGGGAAAAGAGACCCAGTACTTC
CDR3aa: CASTQGGKETQYF

d_gene: -
j_gene: TRBJ1-4
v_gene: TRBV4-1
abundance: once
CDR3nt: TGCGCCAGCAGCCCCTTACAGGGAGAAAAACTGTTTTTT
CDR3aa: CASSPLQGEKLFF

d_gene: -
j_gene: TRBJ1-5
v_gene: TRBV10-3
abundance: -
CDR3nt: TGTGCCATCAGTGAGTCCGGGGATCAGCCCCAGCATTTT
CDR3aa: CAISESGDQPQHF

d_gene: TRBD1
j_gene: TRBJ2-5
v_gene: TRBV5-4
abundance: -
CDR3nt: TGTGCCAGCAGCTTGGCTCGGGACAGGGGTTTGGGGAAAGGAGAGACCCAGTACTTC
CDR3aa: CASSLARDRGLGKGETQYF

d_gene: TRBD2
j_gene: TRBJ2-5
v_gene: TRBV7-2
abundance: -
CDR3nt: TGTGCCAGCAGCCTACCCGGACTAGCGGGGCGGGAGACCCAGTACTTC
CDR3aa: CASSLPGLAGRETQYF

d_gene: -
j_gene: TRBJ1-2
v_gene: TRBV5-4
abundance: -
CDR3nt: TGTGCCAGCAGCCGCCGATCAGGAAACTATGGCTACACCTTC
CDR3aa: CASSRRSGNYGYTF

d_gene: -
j_gene: TRBJ1-5
v_gene: TRBV21-1
abundance: -
CDR3nt: TGTGCCAGCAGCAAAGCGCGATTGAATAGCAATCAGCCCCAGCATTTT
CDR3aa: CASSKARLNSNQPQHF

d_gene: -
j_gene: TRBJ2-2
v_gene: TRBV5-1
abundance: once
CDR3nt: TGCGCCAGCAGAGTATCAGAGGGCGGAGAGCTGTTTTTT
CDR3aa: CASRVSEGGELFF

d_gene: -
j_gene: TRBJ2-5
v_gene: TRBV6-5
abundance: -
CDR3nt: TGTGCCAGCAGTACGGGGTTCAGGGGGACCCAGTACTTC
CDR3aa: CASSTGFRGTQYF

d_gene: -
j_gene: TRBJ1-5
v_gene: TRBV7-9
abundance: once
CDR3nt: TGTGCCAGCAGCCTCCCGGGACAGCCCCAGCATTTT
CDR3aa: CASSLPGQPQHF

d_gene: -
j_gene: TRBJ1-3
v_gene: TRBV7-3
abundance: -
CDR3nt: TGTGCCAGCAGCCCTCTGGGGGGCTCTGGAAACACCATATATTTT
CDR3aa: CASSPLGGSGNTIYF

d_gene: TRBD1
j_gene: TRBJ1-1
v_gene: TRBV20-1
abundance: -
CDR3nt: TGCAGTGCTAGTTCTTTCGGACAGGACACTGAAGCTTTCTTT
CDR3aa: CSASSFGQDTEAFF

d_gene: -
j_gene: TRBJ1-1
v_gene: TRBV2
abundance: -
CDR3nt: TGTGCCAGCAGTGACCTTTGGAGAGAGGGCACTGAAGCTTTCTTT
CDR3aa: CASSDLWREGTEAFF

d_gene: TRBD1
j_gene: TRBJ1-5
v_gene: TRBV5-6
abundance: once
CDR3nt: TGTGCCAGCAGCCCCACAGGGGTCAATCAGCCCCAGCATTTT
CDR3aa: CASSPTGVNQPQHF

d_gene: TRBD1
j_gene: TRBJ2-2
v_gene: TRBV11-3
abundance: -
CDR3nt: TGTGCCAGCAGCTTACGGACAGGGGACACCGGGGAGCTGTTTTTT
CDR3aa: CASSLRTGDTGELFF

d_gene: -
j_gene: TRBJ2-3
v_gene: TRBV14
abundance: once
CDR3nt: TGTGCCAGCAGCCAAGACATGGCGGGGCCCTCCACAGATACGCAGTATTTT
CDR3aa: CASSQDMAGPSTDTQYF

d_gene: -
j_gene: TRBJ1-2
v_gene: TRBV24-1
abundance: -
CDR3nt: TGTGCCACCAGTGAGGGGGGGCCCTATGGCTACACCTTC
CDR3aa: CATSEGGPYGYTF

d_gene: -
j_gene: TRBJ1-6
v_gene: TRBV4-1
abundance: once
CDR3nt: TGCGCCAGCAGCGCTAGCACTTTGGGGGACACCCATAATTCACCCCTCCACTTT
CDR3aa: CASSASTLGDTHNSPLHF

d_gene: TRBD1
j_gene: TRBJ2-7
v_gene: TRBV27
abundance: -
CDR3nt: TGTGCCAGCAAGGGGGGGACAGGGACCTACGAGCAGTACTTC
CDR3aa: CASKGGTGTYEQYF

d_gene: -
j_gene: TRBJ2-1
v_gene: TRBV5-6
abundance: -
CDR3nt: TGTGCCAGCAGCTTGTATATCAGGGGTGGCAATGAGCAGTTCTTC
CDR3aa: CASSLYIRGGNEQFF

d_gene: -
j_gene: TRBJ1-2
v_gene: TRBV30
abundance: once
CDR3nt: TGTGCCTGGAGTGTATCGGGGTATGGCTACACCTTC
CDR3aa: CAWSVSGYGYTF

d_gene: -
j_gene: TRBJ2-1
v_gene: TRBV5-1
abundance: -
CDR3nt: TGCGCCAGCAGCTTGGGAGGGGCACAGGGAAATGAGCAGTTCTTC
CDR3aa: CASSLGGAQGNEQFF

d_gene: TRBD1
j_gene: TRBJ2-7
v_gene: TRBV19
abundance: -
CDR3nt: TGTGCCAGTAGCCCGGGACAGGGGATACACGAGCAGTACTTC
CDR3aa: CASSPGQGIHEQYF